This T cell receptor beta chain was documented in a study of blood T cell repertoires in COVID-19. Under the authors' procedure: Nucleated cell counts were estimated from reference gene primer amplification. The method was immunoSEQ multiplex PCR; TCRdb's version includes in-frame clones alone and lacks a portion of them. D and trimming come from the DNA, and the V and J calls and clone size come from that table. The sample shows a few hundred thousand clones, approximately 89% of them seen only once. The source material was PBMCs or T cells enriched from blood (not recorded which). The receptor's source is a woman aged 40-49 years who had been exposed to COVID-19.

The chain's CDR3 is CASGRGTEAFF. CDR3 in DNA: TGTGCCAGCGGACGGGGCACTGAAGCTTTCTTT. The rearrangement links TRBV27 to TRBJ1-1; D remains ambiguous. This CDR3 comprises 11 residues. Trimming stripped 8 bases from V and 4 bases from J, with 8 bases between. The V gene's germline CDR1 is MNHEY and CDR2 SMNVEV (reference sequence).